The 21 T cell receptor beta chains given below trace back to one sample, sequenced in a study of blood T cells in healthy people across ages. PCR was performed a second time for 7 to 11 cycles using a sample-barcoded 5' primer and a J-beta primer mix. TCRdb re-analysed the 5' RACE reads in MiXCR, keeping a single row per CDR3 protein. The sample gives some 1,000,000 distinct CDR3 sequences, around 25% of which show up once; less than 0.85% is in the top ten. Another study also made use of these data, one on T cells of mothers and their children.

The sequencing sample was made of blood. All receptors come from a girl aged 2 to 9 in good health.

The chain carries TRBV12-3 or TRBV12-4 and TRBJ1-4, with TRBD1 identical over 10 bases. There are 16 residues in the CDR3. The junction had 11 bases not matched to a gene; V was cut back by 6 bases and J by 7 bases. The CDR3: CASSLLLTGGGEKLFF. CDR3 DNA: TGTGCCAGCAGCCTCCTCCTGACAGGGGGCGGTGAAAAACTGTTTTTT.

This clonotype turned up a few times. The junction shows a germline mismatch at one end, possibly a read error. The rearrangement joins TRBV12-5 to TRBJ2-5; 10 bases agree with TRBD2. The CDR3 is made up of 17 amino acids. CDR1 and CDR2 from the germline V gene are LGHNT and FRNRAP. The CDR3 DNA reads TGTGCTAGTGGTTTGGTACTATCTAGCGGGAGTAGATACGAGCAGCACTTC. Its translation: CASGLVLSSGSRYEQHF.

This clonotype came up a few times. CDR3 amino acids: CASSHTTGYEQYF. The CDR3 DNA reads as TGTGCCAGCAGCCATACGACAGGGTACGAGCAGTACTTC. V and J are TRBV14 and TRBJ2-7; TRBD1 matches at 7 bases. The CDR3 consists of 13 residues. Germline assignment: CDR1 SGHDN and CDR2 FVKESK. Germline trimming cut 3 bases from V and 4 bases from J; bases unmatched to any gene: 3. The full variable domain, its missing parts supplied by reference TRBV14 and TRBJ2-7, is EAGVTQFPSHSVIEKGQTVTLRCDPISGHDNLYWYRRVMGKEIKFLLHFVKESKQDESGMPNNRFLAERTGGTYSTLKVQPAELEDSGVYFCASSHTTGYEQYFGPGTRLTVT.

The chain recombines TRBV7-6 with TRBJ2-5; 7 bases fit TRBD2. V gave up 5 bases and J gave up 5 bases; unmatched junction bases: 5. This CDR3 spans 13 amino acids. CDR1 and CDR2 from the germline V gene are SGHVS and FNYEAQ. This CDR3 is CASSPQAGETQYF. CDR3 nucleotides: TGTGCCAGCAGCCCGCAAGCGGGGGAGACCCAGTACTTC.

On this clonotype itself: The junction departs from germline at one end; a sequencing error may be responsible. The genes are TRBV5-1 and TRBJ2-5; possibly TRBD2 for D (7 bases). The better agreement between TRBJ2-1 and the DNA end casts doubt on the J call. Germline V gene data show CDR1 as SGHRS and CDR2 as YFSETQ. This CDR3 comprises 13 residues. CDR3 DNA: TGCACCAGCAGGGGCGGGAGTGGTAATGAGCAGTTCTTC. Translating it yields CTSRGGSGNEQFF.

The J gene is TRBJ2-1, the V gene TRBV16, with D perhaps TRBD2 (7 bases). Germline CDR1 reads KGHSY; CDR2 reads FQNENV. The V end was cut by 2 bases, the J end by 9 bases, with 11 bases between. The CDR3 has 13 amino acids. In DNA form, the CDR3 reads TGTGCCAGCAGCCAAGGGGGGGCCCTTGAGCAGTTCTTC. Translation: CASSQGGALEQFF. The entire variable domain, with the rest obtained from reference TRBV16 and TRBJ2-1, is as follows: GEEVAQTPKHLVRGEGQKAKLYCAPIKGHSYVFWYQQVLKNEFKFLISFQNENVFDETGMPKERFSAKCLPNSPCSLEIQATKLEDSAVYFCASSQGGALEQFFGPGTRLTVL.

The chain carries TRBV4-2 and TRBJ2-3; D could derive from TRBD1 or TRBD2 (6 bases each). The CDR3 loop spans 16 amino acids. Germline lookup yields CDR1 LGHNA and CDR2 YNFKEQ. V gave up 0 bases and J gave up 7 bases, with 17 bases separating them. Here the CDR3 DNA reads TGTGCCAGCAGCCAAGATCCCGGGGGCGGTTCATATACGCAGTATTTT. It is translated as CASSQDPGGGSYTQYF.

The chain links TRBV29-1 to TRBJ2-1; D is unresolved. V was shortened by 6 bases and J by 0 bases, with 9 bases between the two germline ends. Germline CDR1 reads SQVTM; CDR2 reads ANQGSEA. This CDR3 contains 13 residues. The CDR3 coding sequence is TGCAGCGTCCGGATTAGCTCCTACAATGAGCAGTTCTTC. Translated: CSVRISSYNEQFF.

This clonotype has at least ten counts. The chain couples TRBV7-9 to TRBJ2-3, with unresolved D. The V gene's germline CDR1 is SEHNR and CDR2 FQNEAQ (reference sequence). The CDR3 is made up of 12 amino acids. The V end was cut by 6 bases, the J end by 3 bases, with 7 bases between. The CDR3, as DNA: TGTGCCAGCAGTCCTCAAACAGATACGCAGTATTTT. It translates to CASSPQTDTQYF.

The chain employs TRBV29-1 and TRBJ2-5; 11 bases are shared with TRBD1. The CDR3 runs 16 residues. Germline CDR1 and CDR2: SQVTM and ANQGSEA. V trimming: 1 base; J trimming: 5 bases; junction bases outside the gene matches: 9. The CDR3 DNA follows: TGCAGCGTTGAAGGCGGACAGGGGGCTTCGTGGGAGACCCAGTACTTC. Amino acids: CSVEGGQGASWETQYF.

The chain recombines TRBV6-2 or TRBV6-3 with TRBJ2-1, with TRBD2 identical over 11 bases. Germline CDR1 and CDR2: MNHEY and SVGEGT. Germline trimming cut 6 bases from V and 6 bases from J; bases unmatched to any gene: 10. The CDR3 is 16 amino acids. DNA of the CDR3: TGTGCCAGCAGACCCACCGGGACTAGCGGCTCCAATGAGCAGTTCTTC. Translating it yields CASRPTGTSGSNEQFF.

The rearrangement joins TRBV7-8 to TRBJ1-1, with unresolved D. CDR3 length: 16 amino acids. Germline CDR1 SGHVS, CDR2 FQNEAQ. V was trimmed by 5 bases and J by 2 bases, leaving 18 bases between them. The CDR3 loop is CASSPHSWQSNTEAFF. The CDR3 DNA reads TGTGCCAGCAGCCCCCATAGCTGGCAGTCAAACACTGAAGCTTTCTTT.

This clonotype has only a few counts. Relative to the germline gene, one junction end is altered; a read error may explain this. V is TRBV3-1 and J is TRBJ2-5, with 8 positions matching TRBD1. There are 16 residues in the CDR3. The germline V gene has CDR1 LGHDT and CDR2 YNNKEL (reference sequence). CDR3 DNA: TGTGCCAGCAACCAACCGGAAGACGGACAGGGAGAGACCCAGTACTTC. Encoded protein: CASNQPEDGQGETQYF.

The J gene is TRBJ2-5, the V gene TRBV24-1, with D perhaps TRBD1 or TRBD2 (5 bases each). The germline gives CDR1 KGHDR, CDR2 SFDVKD. V gave up 9 bases and J gave up 4 bases, with 14 bases separating them. This CDR3 has 13 residues. The CDR3 reads CATGTPRGETQYF. In DNA form, the CDR3 reads TGTGCCACCGGGACCCCCAGAGGAGAGACCCAGTACTTC.

The chain combines TRBV7-2 with TRBJ2-6; 9 bases align to TRBD2. The germline CDR1 and CDR2 sequences are SGHTA and FQGNSA. The CDR3 is made up of 18 amino acids. Trimming cost V 0 bases and J 4 bases; bases outside gene matches: 7. The CDR3 is CASSLAASGVSGANVLTF. The CDR3 DNA sequence: TGTGCCAGCAGCTTAGCCGCTAGCGGGGTATCAGGGGCCAACGTCCTGACTTTC.

This clonotype was detected a few times. The chain is built from TRBV27 and TRBJ2-5; no reliable D call. The CDR3 contains 15 residues. Trimming stripped 2 bases from V and 5 bases from J, with 15 bases between. Germline V gives CDR1 MNHEY, CDR2 SMNVEV (reference sequence). The CDR3 DNA reads TGTGCCAGCAGTTTAGGGGTCACCCAACAGGAGACCCAGTACTTC. It encodes CASSLGVTQQETQYF.

This chain connects TRBV9 to TRBJ1-1, with D possibly TRBD1 on 6 matching bases. V was shortened by 3 bases and J by 3 bases, with 12 bases between the two germline ends. CDR3 length equals 14 residues. Germline V gives CDR1 SGDLS, CDR2 YYNGEE. CDR3 DNA sequence: TGTGCCAGCAGCGGCAGGGGTAAGGACACTGAAGCTTTCTTT. Its protein is CASSGRGKDTEAFF.

This clonotype has just a few counts. The rearrangement links TRBV4-1 to TRBJ2-5, with 8 bases matching TRBD2. The J call is doubtful: the DNA matches TRBJ2-1 better. The CDR3 totals 20 residues. CDR1 MGHRA and CDR2 YSYEKL come from the germline V gene. The CDR3 spells CASSQDQARSLAGRVNEQFF. CDR3 nucleotide sequence: TGCGCCAGCAGCCAAGATCAAGCGCGGTCGTTAGCGGGGCGGGTCAATGAGCAGTTCTTC.

The chain carries TRBV12-3 or TRBV12-4 and TRBJ1-6; D is unclear. Deletions cut 5 bases from V and 8 bases from J, with 10 bases between. The CDR3 is made up of 13 amino acids. CDR3: CASSPMGDSPLHF. DNA for the CDR3: TGTGCCAGCAGTCCAATGGGAGATTCACCCCTCCACTTT.

V is TRBV18 and J is TRBJ1-4; 8 bases agree with TRBD1. CDR3 length: 15 residues. Trimming cost V 3 bases and J 5 bases; bases outside gene matches: 5. CDR1 KGHSH and CDR2 LQKENI come from the germline V gene. CDR3 nucleotides: TGTGCCAGCTCACCGACAGGGGAACAAAATGAAAAACTGTTTTTT. Translated, it gives CASSPTGEQNEKLFF.

This clonotype was detected only a few times. This chain connects TRBV5-1 to TRBJ2-5; no definite D call. V gave up 2 bases and J gave up 5 bases, with 10 bases separating them. CDR1 and CDR2 from the germline V gene are SGHRS and YFSETQ. The CDR3 is made up of 13 amino acids. CDR3 loop: CASSFQEPETQYF. CDR3 coding DNA: TGCGCCAGCAGCTTTCAGGAACCGGAGACCCAGTACTTC.